Each of the 11 T cell receptor beta chains below was sequenced from the same sample in a study of regulatory T cells in long-lasting Graves disease. Time point in this sample: persistent/refractory GD, antithyroid drugs over 5 years with positive TRAb. PBMC-extracted RNA yielded the TCR library. TCR beta libraries were built with iRepertoire HTBI primers and Arm-PCR of CDR3 regions. TCRdb re-analysed the multiplex PCR reads in MiXCR, keeping a single row per CDR3 protein. The sample has 430,000 or so distinct CDR3 sequences, roughly 21% seen once. Sequencing was performed on peripheral blood mononuclear cells (PBMCs), taken when the disease was refractory, from a patient treated with antithyroid drugs. The origin of the receptors is a female donor with Graves disease.

This chain joins TRBV9 and TRBJ2-7; possibly TRBD1 or TRBD2 for D (5 bases each). The CDR3 runs to 16 residues. CDR1 is SGDLS, CDR2 YYNGEE, per germline. Trimming took 0 bases from V and 2 from J, leaving 15 bases between them. CDR3 nucleotide sequence: TGTGCCAGCAGCGTAGCTGGGACGGGATCTACCTACGAGCAGTACTTC. It translates to CASSVAGTGSTYEQYF.

This clonotype was counted a few times. This sequence joins TRBV7-9 and TRBJ2-3, with 7 bases identical to TRBD1. The CDR3 is 15 amino acids. Germline-derived CDR1 and CDR2 are SEHNR and FQNEAQ (reference sequence). V gave up 5 bases and J gave up 4 bases; unmatched junction bases: 9. The CDR3 loop reads CASSHRDSLPDTQYF. CDR3 DNA: TGTGCCAGCAGCCATCGGGACAGCCTCCCAGATACGCAGTATTTT.

The V gene is TRBV20-1, the J gene TRBJ2-5; 7 nucleotides align to TRBD2. The J call may be incorrect, as the DNA end agrees better with TRBJ2-1. The CDR3 consists of 14 residues. In germline, CDR1 is DFQATT, CDR2 SNEGSKA (reference sequence). The CDR3 reads CSARSASGHNEQFF. The CDR3 DNA sequence: TGCAGTGCGCGGAGCGCTAGCGGCCACAATGAGCAGTTCTTC.

To note about this clonotype: One junction end does not reproduce the germline sequence, and a read error may be involved. This chain links TRBV18 with TRBJ2-7; D ambiguous. This CDR3 is built from 12 residues. Germline V gene sequence: CDR1 KGHSH, CDR2 LQKENI. CDR3 sequence: CTSSPDSYEQYF. The CDR3 nucleotides read TGTACCAGCTCACCTGACTCCTACGAGCAGTACTTC. Together with reference TRBV18 and TRBJ2-7, the CDR3 gives the full variable domain: NAGVMQNPRHLVRRRGQEARLRCSPMKGHSHVYWYRQLPEEGLKFMVYLQKENIIDESGMPKERFSAEFPKEGPSILRIQQVVRGDSAAYFCTSSPDSYEQYFGPGTRLTVT.

J is TRBJ1-1 and V is TRBV5-1; the match to TRBD1 covers 7 bases. This CDR3 has 14 residues. The V gene's germline CDR1 is SGHRS and CDR2 YFSETQ. V lost 3 bases, J lost 11 bases, and 13 bases stayed unmatched. Written as DNA, the CDR3 is TGCGCCAGCAGCTCCTACTCGACAGGGTCCGTCGCTTTCTTT. Translation: CASSSYSTGSVAFF. The complete variable domain, with remaining parts taken from reference TRBV5-1 and TRBJ1-1, reads KAGVTQTPRYLIKTRGQQVTLSCSPISGHRSVSWYQQTPGQGLQFLFEYFSETQRNKGNFPGRFSGRQFSNSRSEMNVSTLELGDSALYLCASSSYSTGSVAFFGQGTRLTVV.

The chain joins TRBV12-3 or TRBV12-4 to TRBJ2-1; D is ambiguous. V gave up 5 bases and J gave up 0 bases, with 17 bases separating them. This CDR3 is 17 amino acids long. The CDR3 DNA reads TGTGCCAGCAGTCCCGGACGGCTTCGCCGCTCCTACAATGAGCAGTTCTTC. This gives the protein CASSPGRLRRSYNEQFF.

This clonotype was picked up many times. This sequence joins TRBV20-1 and TRBJ1-4, with 7 bases fitting TRBD1. V shed 3 bases and J 7 bases; nucleotides not matched to a gene: 8. The length of the CDR3 is 14 residues. Per the germline V gene, CDR1 is DFQATT and CDR2 is SNEGSKA (reference sequence). The CDR3 bases are TGCAGTGCTAGGGACAGGCTCGGAGTTGAAAAACTGTTTTTT. Amino acid sequence: CSARDRLGVEKLFF.

Ten or more counts support this clonotype. The chain combines TRBV15 with TRBJ1-4; no definite D call. This CDR3 comprises 13 residues. Trimming shortened V by 1 base and J by 15 bases, and 15 bases separated the two germline ends. Germline CDR1 reads LNHNV; CDR2 reads YYDKDF (reference sequence). The DNA for the CDR3 is TGTGCCACCAGCAGAGCCGTAGACATTAACATGTTTTTT. Protein sequence: CATSRAVDINMFF. Looking up the rest from reference TRBV15 and TRBJ1-4 gives the full variable domain: DAMVIQNPRYQVTQFGKPVTLSCSQTLNHNVMYWYQQKSSQAPKLLFHYYDKDFNNEADTPDNFQSRRPNTSFCFLDIRSPGLGDTAMYLCATSRAVDINMFFGSGTQLSVL.

This chain connects TRBV12-3 or TRBV12-4 to TRBJ1-1; TRBD1 matches at 7 bases. CDR3 length: 15 residues. V was clipped by 6 bases and J by 1 base; unmatched bases: 8. The CDR3 nucleotides are TGTGCCAGCAGCGAGATTCGGACAGGGAACACTGAAGCTTTCTTT. This translates into CASSEIRTGNTEAFF.

In the case of this clonotype: A junction boundary mismatches the germline segment, possibly from a read error. The V and J genes are TRBV28 and TRBJ2-3; 10 bases fit TRBD2. Per germline, CDR1 MDHEN and CDR2 SYDVKM. CDR3 length: 17 amino acids. DNA of the CDR3: TGTGCCGGCAGGGGCCCGATCGGGACTAGCGGCACAGATACGCAGTATTTT. It encodes CAGRGPIGTSGTDTQYF.

This clonotype was counted a few times. The chain joins TRBV9 to TRBJ1-1; the D is unclear. Between the trimmed V and J ends, which lost 0 bases and 5 bases, there was a span of 11 bases. The CDR3 consists of 14 residues. CDR1 SGDLS and CDR2 YYNGEE come from the germline V gene. CDR3 sequence reads: CASSVAGEDTEAFF. As DNA, the CDR3 is TGTGCCAGCAGCGTAGCTGGGGAGGATACTGAAGCTTTCTTT.